This paragraph reports one T cell receptor (beta chain). Its antigen is undetermined. Distinct nucleotide sequences in the sample also encode this CDR3. This table comes from immunoSEQ multiplex PCR, and its TCRdb copy is limited to in-frame clones, with some not included. The table includes over 20,000 clones, about 77% detected once. Autoimmune disease history or systemic immunosuppression barred patients. This specimen comes from a study of OX40 agonist ivuxolimab in advanced cancers. Findings and caveats of the study: It was also the case that some nonresponders had low normalized T-cell clonal expansion.

Per germline, CDR1 SEHNR and CDR2 FQNEAQ (reference sequence). With 11 bases removed from V and 2 bases from J, the gap between germline ends came to 15 bases. CDR3 size: 13 residues. Sequencing was performed on CD4+ or CD8+ T cells sorted from blood, taken in a trial of the OX40 agonist ivuxolimab. The chain employs TRBV7-9 and TRBJ1-1; no clear D. The receptor's source is an adult with an advanced solid tumor such as melanoma, head and neck, liver or kidney cancer. The CDR3 region is CACGLGGNTEAFF. CDR3 in DNA: TGTGCCTGTGGGTTGGGAGGAAACACTGAAGCTTTCTTT.